A selection of T cell receptor beta chains follows, all from one sample in a study of blood T cell repertoires in COVID-19. Sequenced by immunoSEQ multiplex PCR; TCRdb stores in-frame clones only, minus some. The data contain under 350,000 clones, around 90% of them singletons. The sequenced material came from peripheral blood. These receptor sequences come from a woman in her twenties or thirties with COVID-19, enrolled during active disease. CDR3s leave out the opening cysteine and the closing phenylalanine or tryptophan.

j_gene | v_gene | CDR3aa
TRBJ1-5 | TRBV5-6 | ASSLARGQPQH
TRBJ1-1 | TRBV2 | ASLLEGTEAF
TRBJ2-1 | TRBV11-2 | ASSLASGTYNEQF
TRBJ2-3 | TRBV6-2/TRBV6-3 | ASTPVAGGSADTQY
TRBJ1-2 | TRBV3-1/TRBV3-2 | ASSQADRSFGYT
TRBJ1-6 | TRBV30 | AWSVSISDSPLH
TRBJ2-7 | TRBV10-3 | AISAGQGVSYEQY
TRBJ2-5 | TRBV18 | ASSLDRDSQETQY
TRBJ1-3 | TRBV18 | ASSPLGQFAGNTIY
TRBJ1-5 | TRBV30 | AWSGTGADQPQH
TRBJ2-7 | TRBV7-9 | ASSLPSGRASYEQY
TRBJ2-7 | TRBV9 | ASSAGRAGSYEQY
TRBJ2-7 | TRBV28 | ASSSVDRDSEQY
TRBJ2-3 | TRBV5-6 | ASSLGTGVNTQY
TRBJ2-7 | TRBV4-3 | ASSQDRGTIYYEQY
TRBJ1-2 | TRBV30 | AWNAGKSYGYT
TRBJ1-6 | TRBV6-2/TRBV6-3 | ASSYSGQGSPLH
TRBJ2-7 | TRBV27 | ASSSGLPTYEQY
TRBJ2-5 | TRBV5-6 | ASSEGETQY
TRBJ2-7 | TRBV2 | ASRSSLTGGYEQY
TRBJ1-1 | TRBV19 | ASSISTGGTEAF
TRBJ2-7 | TRBV4-1 | ASSQVGQEQY
TRBJ2-7 | TRBV3-1/TRBV3-2 | ASSQASGVDEQY
TRBJ1-2 | TRBV24-1 | ATSQGAGYGYT
TRBJ1-4 | TRBV30 | AWSARAGISEKLF
TRBJ1-5 | TRBV4-1 | ASSPGEHQPQH
TRBJ2-1 | TRBV19 | ASISTSGVYNEQF
TRBJ1-1 | TRBV5-1 | ASSLALGGQTEAF
TRBJ1-4 | TRBV2 | ASRGGQPTTNEKLF
TRBJ2-1 | TRBV5-1 | ASSFGVEQF
TRBJ2-7 | TRBV3-1/TRBV3-2 | ASSQGSRLYEQY
TRBJ1-5 | TRBV30 | AWSKLGSFNQPQH
TRBJ1-5 | TRBV6-5 | ASSAKNGGPQH
TRBJ1-3 | TRBV18 | ASSLRGSGNTIY
TRBJ1-2 | TRBV28 | ASSSGQGAGYT
TRBJ2-5 | TRBV5-6 | ASSSGGWETQY
TRBJ2-7 | TRBV4-1 | ASSHPIGGRVYEQY
TRBJ1-1 | TRBV7-2 | ASSLRRLTGGEAF
TRBJ2-7 | TRBV12-3/TRBV12-4 | ASSSSGTYEQY
TRBJ2-1 | TRBV6-5 | ATDRDGSSYNEQF
TRBJ1-2 | TRBV5-8 | ASSSGTGVDYGYT
TRBJ2-7 | TRBV19 | ASRRTQALSYEQY
TRBJ2-5 | TRBV11-2 | ASSLAGGGQETQY
TRBJ2-7 | TRBV5-4 | ASSSGGIPYEQY
TRBJ1-4 | TRBV2 | ASRRTGTTNEKLF
TRBJ1-2 | TRBV7-2 | ASSPRQGSLFGYT
TRBJ1-3 | TRBV9 | ASSVTGQAGNTIY
TRBJ2-5 | TRBV3-1/TRBV3-2 | ASSQRVAGIGETQY
TRBJ2-2 | TRBV7-7 | ASSPLAGVGGELF
TRBJ2-1 | TRBV7-2 | ASSLTRGGEQF
TRBJ1-1 | TRBV2 | ASSPWTENTEAF
TRBJ2-7 | TRBV5-6 | ASSLVRERKNEQY
TRBJ1-4 | TRBV3-1/TRBV3-2 | ASSQDDGGGRY
TRBJ1-2 | TRBV6-5 | ASSRTGENYGYT
TRBJ2-1 | TRBV7-2 | ASSGTSGILNEQF
TRBJ1-3 | TRBV6-5 | ASSPQGGNTIY
TRBJ2-7 | TRBV5-1 | ASSLGAGPNYEQY
TRBJ2-7 | TRBV9 | ASSVVAGGEQY
TRBJ2-2 | TRBV24-1 | ATSDRSPGQGSNTGELF
TRBJ2-7 | TRBV4-3 | ASSQVNQAYEQY